The next 32 T cell receptor beta chains were all read from a single sample in a study of T cell responses to AZD1222 COVID-19 vaccine. Clones were read by immunoSEQ multiplex PCR, and TCRdb kept only the in-frame ones, dropping some. The table includes around 110,000 clones, 91% detected once. Specimen: peripheral blood, collected on day 0 of AZD1222 vaccination. These receptors were collected from an adult in good health.

J is TRBJ1-1 and V is TRBV5-1; 7 positions match TRBD1. With V trimmed by 2 bases and J by 7 bases, 8 bases remained unmatched. This CDR3 comprises 14 residues. Germline lookup yields CDR1 SGHRS and CDR2 YFSETQ. CDR3 amino acids: CASSLWTGQNEAFF. As DNA, the CDR3 is TGCGCCAGCAGCTTATGGACAGGCCAGAATGAAGCTTTCTTT.

This chain joins TRBV19 and TRBJ2-7; D tentatively reads TRBD1 or TRBD2 (5 bases each). The CDR3 is 14 amino acids. The V end was cut by 10 bases, the J end by 2 bases, with 18 bases between. In germline, CDR1 is LNHDA, CDR2 SQIVND (reference sequence). The CDR3 DNA reads as TGTGCCACCACCCCCCCGGGACCACCCTACGAGCAGTACTTC. This codes for CATTPPGPPYEQYF.

The J gene is TRBJ1-2, the V gene TRBV14; D might be TRBD1 (5 bases). V was shortened by 5 bases and J by 4 bases, with 11 bases between the two germline ends. Looked up from germline, CDR1 is SGHDN and CDR2 is FVKESK. The CDR3 totals 13 residues. The CDR3 DNA is TGTGCCAGCAGCGACGACAGACGCTATGGCTACACCTTC. Translating it yields CASSDDRRYGYTF.

The rearrangement uses TRBV20-1 and TRBJ1-2; unclear D gene. The germline V gene encodes CDR1 DFQATT and CDR2 SNEGSKA (reference sequence). The CDR3 is 11 amino acids. Trimming shortened V by 1 base and J by 8 bases, and 8 bases separated the two germline ends. The CDR3 loop is CSARGALGYTF. The CDR3 bases are TGCAGTGCTAGAGGGGCATTGGGCTACACCTTC.

This clone was detected only once. The V gene is TRBV6-5, the J gene TRBJ1-2; no clear D. This CDR3 region has 12 residues. Germline values: CDR1 MNHEY, CDR2 SVGAGI. In nucleotides, the CDR3 is TGTGCTACCCGGGGAGGGATCTATGGCTACACCTTC. Translated: CATRGGIYGYTF.

This chain links TRBV5-1 with TRBJ1-1; the D gene is possibly TRBD1 (5 bases). Trimming cost V 0 bases and J 3 bases, with 12 bases left between them. The germline CDR1 and CDR2 sequences are SGHRS and YFSETQ. CDR3 length: 15 amino acids. CDR3 DNA sequence: TGCGCCAGCAGCTTGGGTGGGGGTTCGGACACTGAAGCTTTCTTT. Translation gives CASSLGGGSDTEAFF.

The J gene is TRBJ2-7, the V gene TRBV5-4; weak D call: TRBD1 (5 bases). The germline V gene encodes CDR1 SGHNT and CDR2 YYREEE (reference sequence). V was trimmed by 4 bases and J by 0 bases, leaving 11 bases between them. The CDR3 loop spans 14 amino acids. The CDR3 nucleotides read TGTGCCAGCAGCGCCCGACAGAGCTCCTACGAGCAGTACTTC. Translation gives CASSARQSSYEQYF.

The V call is TRBV7-9, the J call TRBJ1-6, with 8 bases identical to TRBD1. The trim removed 5 bases at V and 8 bases at J, leaving 5 bases unmatched. From germline, CDR1 is SEHNR and CDR2 FQNEAQ (reference sequence). The CDR3 contains 14 residues. The CDR3 spells CASSRDRGDSPLHF. The CDR3 nucleotides are TGTGCCAGCAGCAGAGACAGGGGTGATTCACCCCTCCACTTT.

The chain joins TRBV12-3 or TRBV12-4 to TRBJ1-5; D might be TRBD1 (5 bases). The CDR3 contains 13 residues. The V end was cut by 6 bases, the J end by 7 bases, with 13 bases between. CDR3 nucleotide sequence: TGTGCCAGCAGACGACAGTTCCACCAGCCCCAGCATTTT. Its protein is CASRRQFHQPQHF.

This sequence joins TRBV5-1 and TRBJ2-1; D is uncertain. The CDR3 loop spans 15 amino acids. V was pared by 2 bases and J by 8 bases, with 17 bases between. CDR1 and CDR2 from the germline V gene are SGHRS and YFSETQ. In nucleotides, the CDR3 is TGCGCCAGCAGCTTAGAACAGCCCGTCGTGGATGAGCAGTTCTTC. Translated, it gives CASSLEQPVVDEQFF.

On this clone: This sample includes further DNA sequences coding for the same CDR3. The chain carries TRBV5-6 and TRBJ1-3, with D tentatively TRBD1 (6 bases). The ends were cut back, 4 bases at V and 1 base at J, with 9 bases in the middle. The CDR3 contains 14 residues. Germline CDR1 SGHDT, CDR2 YYEEEE. The CDR3 sequence is CASSTTGSGNTIYF. The CDR3 DNA is TGTGCCAGCAGCACGACAGGTTCTGGAAACACCATATATTTT.

A word on this clone: One end of the junction is discordant with germline, which a read error may explain. CDR3 nucleotides: TGTGCCAGCAGTTACTCGGACCCGAACAGTGAAGCTTTCTTT. Protein: CASSYSDPNSEAFF. V and J are TRBV6-5 and TRBJ1-1; no firm D call. Germline V gives CDR1 MNHEY, CDR2 SVGAGI. The CDR3 extends over 14 amino acids.

This sequence joins TRBV11-3 and TRBJ2-2; TRBD1 matches at 11 bases. From germline, CDR1 is SGHNT and CDR2 YENEEA. V trimming: 5 bases; J trimming: 3 bases; junction bases outside the gene matches: 2. The CDR3 is 15 residues long. The CDR3 is CASSPGQGDTGELFF. The DNA of the CDR3 is TGTGCCAGCAGCCCGGGACAGGGGGACACCGGGGAGCTGTTTTTT.

This sequence joins TRBV21-1 and TRBJ1-2; the D call TRBD1 from the table was never checked on the DNA. TRBV21-1 is deemed a pseudogene. The CDR3 loop spans 16 amino acids. The DNA for the CDR3 is TGTGCCAGCAGCAAAGGTCGACAGGGATCTAACTATGGCTACACCTTC. Protein: CASSKGRQGSNYGYTF.

This clone was seen just once. The chain uses TRBV10-3 and TRBJ1-2; D remains unclear. Germline V gene sequence: CDR1 ENHRY, CDR2 SYGVKD. V was trimmed by 2 bases and J by 8 bases, leaving 12 bases between them. The CDR3 loop spans 13 amino acids. The CDR3 DNA sequence: TGTGCCATCAGTGAGGAGGTCCCGGGCGGCTACACCTTC. This gives the protein CAISEEVPGGYTF.

The chain combines TRBV10-3 with TRBJ2-7; D is possibly TRBD1 (6 bases). Germline V gene sequence: CDR1 ENHRY, CDR2 SYGVKD. Trimming cost V 4 bases and J 4 bases, with 8 bases left between them. This CDR3 is 12 amino acids long. CDR3 residues: CAISGTDYEQYF. The CDR3 bases are TGTGCCATCAGTGGGACAGATTACGAGCAGTACTTC.

The chain recombines TRBV7-6 with TRBJ1-5, with 9 bases fitting TRBD1. Germline CDR1 SGHVS, CDR2 FNYEAQ. Trimming at V came to 4 bases and at J to 1 base, leaving 17 bases not matched to a gene. This CDR3 has 20 residues. The CDR3 nucleotides read TGTGCCAGCAGCTACCCGACAGACGACAGGGGGACCTCCAGCAATCAGCCCCAGCATTTT. The encoded protein is CASSYPTDDRGTSSNQPQHF. The variable domain in full, completed from reference TRBV7-6 and TRBJ1-5, reads GAGVSQSPRYKVTKRGQDVALRCDPISGHVSLYWYRQALGQGPEFLTYFNYEAQQDKSGLPNDRFSAERPEGSISTLTIQRTEQRDSAMYRCASSYPTDDRGTSSNQPQHFGDGTRLSIL.

The chain recombines TRBV25-1 with TRBJ1-3; D remains ambiguous. The CDR3 is 13 amino acids. V was shortened by 5 bases and J by 0 bases, with 5 bases between the two germline ends. Germline-derived CDR1 and CDR2 are MGHDK and SYGVNS. CDR3 region: CASSNPSGNTIYF. CDR3 in DNA: TGTGCCAGCAGTAACCCCTCTGGAAACACCATATATTTT.

In regard to this clone: Without the conserved terminal phenylalanine or tryptophan, this CDR3 likely stems from a read error. The chain is built from TRBV5-8 and TRBJ1-1; possible D gene TRBD1, 6 bases. CDR1 and CDR2 (germline): SGHTS, YDEGEE. V lost 0 bases and J lost 3, with 18 bases in between. CDR3 length: 17 amino acids. The CDR3 sequence is CASSLVVGGRGDTEAFL. The CDR3 bases are TGTGCCAGCAGCTTGGTGGTGGGGGGCCGAGGAGACACTGAAGCTTTCCTT.

This clone has only one observation. V and J are TRBV5-6 and TRBJ1-2; D perhaps matches TRBD1 (6 bases). From germline, CDR1 is SGHDT and CDR2 YYEEEE. Deletions cut 4 bases from V and 2 bases from J, with 9 bases between. This CDR3 spans 13 amino acids. Here the CDR3 DNA reads TGTGCCAGCAGCACAGACAGGAACTATGGCTACACCTTC. This encodes CASSTDRNYGYTF.

This clone was detected once. The V gene is TRBV6-1, the J gene TRBJ1-3, with D possibly TRBD1 on 6 matching bases. This CDR3 has 16 amino acids. Germline V CDR1 and CDR2: MNHNS, SASEGT. V was clipped by 0 bases and J by 4 bases, with 13 bases between them. The CDR3 sequence: CASSEAARGGGNTIYF. CDR3 in DNA: TGTGCCAGCAGTGAAGCCGCCAGGGGTGGAGGAAACACCATATATTTT.

The rearrangement uses TRBV30 and TRBJ1-6; possible D gene TRBD1, 6 bases. Germline assignment: CDR1 GTSNPN and CDR2 SVGIG (reference sequence). This CDR3 spans 18 amino acids. The germline V and J ends were trimmed by 1 base and 6 bases, with 22 bases remaining between them. The CDR3 sequence: CAWSAGPTGRFINSPLHF. Here the CDR3 DNA reads TGTGCCTGGAGTGCTGGCCCCACAGGGCGATTCATTAATTCACCCCTCCACTTT.

This rearrangement joins TRBV7-2 to TRBJ2-7; 7 nucleotides match TRBD1. CDR1 and CDR2 from the germline V gene are SGHTA and FQGNSA. V dropped 1 base and J dropped 2; count of bases not matched to a gene: 11. The CDR3 length is 17 residues. CDR3 amino acids: CASSLVPGQSSPYEQYF. DNA of the CDR3: TGTGCCAGCAGCTTAGTTCCGGGACAGAGCAGTCCCTACGAGCAGTACTTC.

V is TRBV12-5 and J is TRBJ2-7; 8 nucleotides line up with TRBD1. The CDR3 is 14 amino acids. CDR1 is LGHNT and CDR2 is FRNRAP in the germline V gene. V lost 5 bases to trimming and J lost 7 bases; unmatched junction nucleotides: 10. The CDR3 DNA follows: TGTGCTAGTGGTCACGGACAGGGAATACGAGAGCAGTACTTC. It specifies CASGHGQGIREQYF.

The chain employs TRBV7-8 and TRBJ2-7; D remains unclear. V was clipped by 2 bases and J by 3 bases, with 8 bases between them. CDR1 and CDR2 from the germline V gene are SGHVS and FQNEAQ. The CDR3 spans 13 residues. This CDR3 reads CASSLPASYEQYF. The CDR3 DNA follows: TGTGCCAGCAGCTTACCGGCTAGCTACGAGCAGTACTTC.

The chain joins TRBV7-7 to TRBJ2-7; TRBD1 matches 8 bases. Germline loops: CDR1 SSHAT, CDR2 FNYEAQ (reference sequence). Trimming at V came to 2 bases and at J to 5 bases, leaving 8 bases not matched to a gene. The CDR3 spans 15 residues. The CDR3 DNA reads as TGTGCCAGCAGCTTATGGGGACAGGTAGAGGACGAGCAGTACTTC. Its protein is CASSLWGQVEDEQYF.

This chain joins TRBV9 and TRBJ2-3; D possibly uses TRBD1 or TRBD2 (6 bases each). Germline V lookup: CDR1 SGDLS, CDR2 YYNGEE. The CDR3 runs to 16 residues. Trimming took off 0 bases at V and 3 bases at J, with 14 bases between the two ends. This CDR3 is CASSVVGGLVTDTQYF. The CDR3 coding sequence is TGTGCCAGCAGCGTAGTTGGGGGGCTGGTAACAGATACGCAGTATTTT.

The chain joins TRBV7-2 to TRBJ2-6; D is undetermined. The V gene lost 5 bases and the J gene lost 0 bases, with 8 bases spanning the gap. The CDR3 totals 15 residues. Germline V gene lookup returns CDR1 SGHTA and CDR2 FQGNSA. As DNA, the CDR3 is TGTGCCAGCAGCCCTAAGAGCTCTGGGGCCAACGTCCTGACTTTC. This translates into CASSPKSSGANVLTF.

V usage is TRBV4-3 and J usage is TRBJ2-5; no definite D call. The length of the CDR3 is 13 residues. The germline V gene encodes CDR1 LGHNA and CDR2 YSLEER. V dropped 3 bases and J dropped 5 bases, with 10 bases sitting between them. CDR3: CASSQILGETQYF. In DNA form, the CDR3 reads TGCGCCAGCAGCCAGATCCTGGGTGAGACCCAGTACTTC.

The chain employs TRBV5-1 and TRBJ1-2; 8 bases align to TRBD1. CDR1 and CDR2 from the germline V gene are SGHRS and YFSETQ. This CDR3 has 17 amino acids. V was pared by 7 bases and J by 5 bases, with 19 bases of the junction left unmatched. CDR3 protein: CASSPTGQDRRVYGYTF. CDR3 DNA: TGCGCCAGCTCCCCGACGGGACAGGACCGCCGGGTATATGGCTACACCTTC.

This clone has a single count. This chain connects TRBV7-5 to TRBJ2-1; TRBD2 is the table's D call and was not checked against the DNA. TRBV7-5 is designated a pseudogene. The CDR3 sequence is 14 residues long. CDR3 nucleotide sequence: TGTGCCAGACCAATTAGCGGGGGAAACAATGAGCAGTTCTTC. This encodes CARPISGGNNEQFF.

This clone was counted once. V and J are TRBV12-5 and TRBJ1-2; a weak D match, TRBD1 (6 bases). The V and J ends lost 3 bases and 6 bases respectively, with 14 bases between them. This CDR3 comprises 14 residues. Germline V gives CDR1 LGHNT, CDR2 FRNRAP. CDR3 amino acids: CASGFLRGIDGYTF. CDR3 in DNA: TGTGCTAGTGGTTTTCTCAGGGGAATCGATGGCTACACCTTC.